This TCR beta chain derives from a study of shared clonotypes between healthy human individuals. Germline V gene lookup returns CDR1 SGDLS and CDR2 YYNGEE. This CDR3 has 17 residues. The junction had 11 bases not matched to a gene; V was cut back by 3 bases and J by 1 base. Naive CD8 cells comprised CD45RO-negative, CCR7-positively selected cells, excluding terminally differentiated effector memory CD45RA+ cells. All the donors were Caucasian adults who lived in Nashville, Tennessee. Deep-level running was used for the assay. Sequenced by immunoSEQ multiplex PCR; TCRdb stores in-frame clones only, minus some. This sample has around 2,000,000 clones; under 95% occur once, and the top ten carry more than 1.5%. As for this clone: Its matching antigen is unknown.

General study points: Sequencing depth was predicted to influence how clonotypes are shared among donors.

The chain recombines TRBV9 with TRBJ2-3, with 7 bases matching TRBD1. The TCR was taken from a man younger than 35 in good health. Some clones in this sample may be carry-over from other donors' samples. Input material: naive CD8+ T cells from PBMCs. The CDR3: CASSDSLRGSGTDTQYF. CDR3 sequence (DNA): TGTGCCAGCAGCGACTCCCTCAGGGGGAGTGGCACAGATACGCAGTATTTT. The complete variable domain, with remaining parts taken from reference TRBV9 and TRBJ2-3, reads DSGVTQTPKHLITATGQRVTLRCSPRSGDLSVYWYQQSLDQGLQFLIQYYNGEERAKGNILERFSAQQFPDLHSELNLSSLELGDSALYFCASSDSLRGSGTDTQYFGPGTRLTVL.